The rows below give T cell receptor beta chains drawn from one sample of a study of blood T cell repertoires in COVID-19. The method was immunoSEQ multiplex PCR; TCRdb's version includes in-frame clones alone and lacks a portion of them. The sample shows about 81,000 clones, just over 85% of them seen only once. Sequencing input: peripheral blood. The receptors were gathered from a woman of 80 years or more with acute or convalescent COVID-19. CDR3s include the opening cysteine and the closing phenylalanine or tryptophan. The order of the fields is V gene, J gene, CDR3 protein.

v_call: TRBV6-6; j_call: TRBJ1-3; cdr3_aa: CASSRARGAGNTIYF
v_call: TRBV19; j_call: TRBJ2-7; cdr3_aa: CASSIQPGRGEQYF
v_call: TRBV7-7; j_call: TRBJ2-2; cdr3_aa: CASSLVRAWNTGELFF
v_call: TRBV3-1/TRBV3-2; j_call: TRBJ2-1; cdr3_aa: CASSQGWADEQFF
v_call: TRBV11-3; j_call: TRBJ2-5; cdr3_aa: CASSSGGMAGGRETQYF
v_call: TRBV19; j_call: TRBJ2-2; cdr3_aa: CASKEGSANTGELFF
v_call: TRBV7-2; j_call: TRBJ2-3; cdr3_aa: CASSLVATSTDTQYF
v_call: TRBV2; j_call: TRBJ1-1; cdr3_aa: CASSRQENTEAFF
v_call: TRBV6-5; j_call: TRBJ1-5; cdr3_aa: CASSPSSGHNQPQHF
v_call: TRBV10-3; j_call: TRBJ2-2; cdr3_aa: CAIGTTRSGELFF
v_call: TRBV6-6; j_call: TRBJ1-1; cdr3_aa: CASSYSSNTEAFF
v_call: TRBV3-1/TRBV3-2; j_call: TRBJ2-7; cdr3_aa: CASSVHQGGRALGYEQYF
v_call: TRBV5-1; j_call: TRBJ2-1; cdr3_aa: CASSSAGDSYNEQFF
v_call: TRBV7-2; j_call: TRBJ1-2; cdr3_aa: CASSPYRVRDGYTF
v_call: TRBV19; j_call: TRBJ2-2; cdr3_aa: CASSIETLAGVANTGELFF
v_call: TRBV2; j_call: TRBJ1-2; cdr3_aa: CASSEGQGRYGYTF
v_call: TRBV12-3/TRBV12-4; j_call: TRBJ2-7; cdr3_aa: CASSLEGRFGSF
v_call: TRBV29-1; j_call: TRBJ2-7; cdr3_aa: CSALGGQGPYEQYF
v_call: TRBV23-1; j_call: TRBJ2-2; cdr3_aa: CSTPSPLLAGGSTGELFF
v_call: TRBV12-3/TRBV12-4; j_call: TRBJ1-2; cdr3_aa: CASSLGRGYGYTF
v_call: TRBV6-5; j_call: TRBJ2-7; cdr3_aa: CASSSLRGLAPYEQYF
v_call: TRBV14; j_call: TRBJ1-1; cdr3_aa: CASSQVGGANTEAFF
v_call: TRBV5-1; j_call: TRBJ2-1; cdr3_aa: CASSFLRGEYNEQFF
v_call: TRBV11-2; j_call: TRBJ1-1; cdr3_aa: CASSPTTGLEAFF
v_call: TRBV7-3; j_call: TRBJ2-7; cdr3_aa: CASSFGGGPTYEQYF
v_call: TRBV7-3; j_call: TRBJ1-2; cdr3_aa: CASSSNEWGQVITF
v_call: TRBV2; j_call: TRBJ2-7; cdr3_aa: CASILGVSYEQYF
v_call: TRBV5-1; j_call: TRBJ1-5; cdr3_aa: CASSPGQGHQPQHF
v_call: TRBV7-9; j_call: TRBJ2-1; cdr3_aa: CASSVGTSGSSRHEQFF
v_call: TRBV27; j_call: TRBJ2-3; cdr3_aa: CASSPEAGGTDTQYF
v_call: TRBV5-1; j_call: TRBJ2-2; cdr3_aa: CASSLQGPNTGELFF
v_call: TRBV5-8; j_call: TRBJ2-4; cdr3_aa: CASSLRLTGKNIQYF
v_call: TRBV5-6; j_call: TRBJ1-5; cdr3_aa: CASSLRTGAGNQPQHF
v_call: TRBV5-4; j_call: TRBJ1-3; cdr3_aa: CASSPGQGSGNTIYF
v_call: TRBV19; j_call: TRBJ2-1; cdr3_aa: CASGQRGQGATEQFF
v_call: TRBV7-8; j_call: TRBJ1-2; cdr3_aa: CASSSAARSDGYTF
v_call: TRBV10-3; j_call: TRBJ2-2; cdr3_aa: CAISRSEGSAGELFF
v_call: TRBV20-1; j_call: TRBJ2-7; cdr3_aa: CSASEPRTASDEQYF
v_call: TRBV30; j_call: TRBJ2-5; cdr3_aa: CAWSVGLASGSRETQYF
v_call: TRBV12-3/TRBV12-4; j_call: TRBJ1-6; cdr3_aa: CASTKETSPLHF
v_call: TRBV5-1; j_call: TRBJ1-2; cdr3_aa: CASSPEVSPAGGYTF
v_call: TRBV4-1; j_call: TRBJ2-7; cdr3_aa: CASSPGLAGTHYEQYF
v_call: TRBV3-1/TRBV3-2; j_call: TRBJ2-1; cdr3_aa: CASSTQRAGKNEQFF
v_call: TRBV6-1; j_call: TRBJ2-3; cdr3_aa: CASRSGLAVTQYF
v_call: TRBV5-5; j_call: TRBJ2-2; cdr3_aa: CASRSLAGENTGELFF
v_call: TRBV5-1; j_call: TRBJ1-6; cdr3_aa: CASSLGHGSYNSPLHF
v_call: TRBV6-5; j_call: TRBJ2-6; cdr3_aa: CANQAGFGANVLTF
v_call: TRBV7-9; j_call: TRBJ2-3; cdr3_aa: CASSPGQGTDTQYF
v_call: TRBV5-1; j_call: TRBJ2-3; cdr3_aa: CASSLSGGIVADTQYF
v_call: TRBV3-1/TRBV3-2; j_call: TRBJ1-1; cdr3_aa: CASSLYRGSTEAFF